This TCR beta chain was sequenced during a study of early T cells in non-severe SARS-CoV-2 infection. Study-wide results and caveats: VDJdb matching skewed toward anti-spike CD8 responses, missing private and CD4 specificities.

This clonotype appeared a few times. Its antigen is unknown. Unique molecular identifiers were attached to individual cDNA molecules. TCRdb redid the calling of the 5' RACE reads with MiXCR, one entry per CDR3 protein. The table lists approximately 60,000 distinct CDR3 sequences, about 10% of them singletons. This CDR3 has 15 amino acids. The junction had 4 bases not matched to a gene; V was cut back by 4 bases and J by 4 bases. The source of this sequence is an adult who was a healthcare worker with PCR-confirmed SARS-CoV-2 infection or an uninfected control (not recorded which). The rearrangement joins TRBV12-3 or TRBV12-4 to TRBJ2-5; TRBD1 matches 12 bases. This material consisted of whole blood, taken at baseline. As DNA, the CDR3 is TGTGCCAGCAGTTGGGGACAGGGGGCGGCAGAGACCCAGTACTTC. Its translation is CASSWGQGAAETQYF.